Listed below are T cell receptor beta chains from one sample, sequenced in a study of vaccination effects on CD4 cells after COVID-19. Sequencing used immunoSEQ multiplex PCR; TCRdb keeps in-frame clones, though not all of them. The profile shows about 39,000 clones, roughly 82% of them singletons. Their cognate antigens are unknown. The source material was CD4+ T cells from PBMCs cultured without peptide, sampled before COVID-19 vaccination. All receptors derive from a human donor who received a COVID-19 vaccine. Each CDR3 is given with its conserved first and last residue. The listing skips clone size in some rows; elsewhere it reads once, few, many or a size class.

v_gene,abundance,len,CDR3aa
TRBV18,.,18,CASSPLPPTSGGDNEQFF
TRBV4-2,.,17,CASSQDAGQSSNQPQHF
TRBV4-1,.,14,CASSQDGSNYGYTF
TRBV5-1,.,16,CASSLKGETNPGELFF
TRBV7-3,.,15,CASSLAGGNTGELFF
TRBV19,.,15,CASRRDRTNNSPLHF
TRBV27,once,18,CASSLIVVGGANTGELFF
TRBV9,.,20,CASSPPFLGGLFGMYNEQFF
TRBV28,few,14,CASSLGLMLDTIYF
TRBV2,.,12,CASSVLMETQYF
TRBV5-1,few,15,CASGLAGGPTDTQYF
TRBV5-4,few,16,CASSLILGDMITPQHF
TRBV4-1,.,16,CASSQVPGEPSDTQYF
TRBV2,.,16,CASSATGGLGNQPQHF
TRBV15,few,15,CATSVGQGWGAEAFF
TRBV6-5,.,15,CASQRTGGAEETQYF
TRBV18,.,10,CASWRGELFF
TRBV5-5,once,12,CASSFASDTQYF
TRBV6-5,few,13,CASSYQNGGEAFF
TRBV20-1,.,12,CSASLAGVEQFF
TRBV18,few,12,CASSPQGNEQFF
TRBV24-1,.,15,CATSFQRTGANVLTF
TRBV3-1/TRBV3-2,.,14,CASSQRGRNYGYTF
TRBV3-1/TRBV3-2,.,11,CASSQGFGYTF
TRBV5-1,.,14,CASSLQGGQETQYF
TRBV5-1,.,13,CASMKSTDTEAFF
TRBV9,.,13,CASSVRTGETQYF